The 6 T cell receptor beta chains below all came from one sample that was sequenced in a study of beta chain features in type 1 diabetes. Notes on the study in general: TCRB CDR3s were moderately but significantly shorter in Type 1 diabetes patients in all four CD4+ subsets.

Their recognized antigens are unknown. Expressed TCRB transcripts were sequenced after all isolated RNA was converted to cDNA. Here immunoSEQ multiplex PCR was the method, and the copy in TCRdb shows in-frame clones only, minus some. The table has about 650,000 clones, 9.5% to 15% seen once; the top ten hold around 0.12%. The source material was naive CD4+ T cells from blood. Receptors originate from a man aged 25 to 40 with type 1 diabetes.

This clone was observed a handful of times. The chain combines TRBV7-8 with TRBJ2-1; perhaps TRBD2 as D (6 bases). Trimming cost V 5 bases and J 6 bases, with 23 bases left between them. The germline gives CDR1 SGHVS, CDR2 FQNEAQ. CDR3 length: 17 amino acids. The CDR3 DNA is TGTGCCAGCAGCCCCAAGGAGGGGATTAGAATCATCAATGAGCAGTTCTTC. This gives the protein CASSPKEGIRIINEQFF.

This clone turned up a few times. The chain couples TRBV28 to TRBJ2-2; perhaps TRBD2 as D (5 bases). With 7 bases removed from V and 3 bases from J, the gap between germline ends came to 12 bases. CDR1 and CDR2 (germline): MDHEN, SYDVKM. CDR3 length: 14 amino acids. CDR3 nucleotides: TGTGCCAGCATAGCCGGAGGTTACACCGGGGAGCTGTTTTTT. Protein sequence: CASIAGGYTGELFF.

This clone was seen a handful of times. The chain combines TRBV4-3 with TRBJ2-7; 9 bases are shared with TRBD1. The germline V gene has CDR1 LGHNA and CDR2 YSLEER. This CDR3 spans 15 amino acids. Germline trimming cut 3 bases from V and 5 bases from J; bases unmatched to any gene: 8. CDR3 loop: CASSHLQGAVHEQYF. In DNA, the CDR3 is TGCGCCAGCAGCCACTTACAGGGGGCAGTCCACGAGCAGTACTTC.

The V gene is TRBV7-2, the J gene TRBJ1-2, with a weak D call TRBD1 (6 bases). V was trimmed by 5 bases and J by 4 bases, leaving 14 bases between them. The CDR3 contains 14 residues. CDR1 is SGHTA, CDR2 FQGNSA, per germline. This chain's CDR3 is CASSPRGLLYGYTF. CDR3 nucleotides: TGTGCCAGCAGCCCCCGGGGGCTTCTCTATGGCTACACCTTC.

This clone has only a few counts. The chain uses TRBV23-1 and TRBJ2-1, with TRBD1 as a possible D gene (5 bases). TRBV23-1 is an ORF, with its function uncertain. Trimming left V 2 bases short and J 5 bases short, with 7 bases between. This CDR3 is 13 amino acids long. In DNA, the CDR3 is TGCGCCAGCAGTCAAGCGACAGACAATGAGCAGTTCTTC. Translated: CASSQATDNEQFF.

The chain joins TRBV5-4 to TRBJ1-2, with D maybe TRBD1 (6 bases). Germline V gene data show CDR1 as SGHNT and CDR2 as YYREEE (reference sequence). The CDR3 consists of 13 residues. V was pared by 4 bases and J by 4 bases, with 11 bases between. The CDR3 coding sequence is TGTGCCAGCAGCCCCGACAGGTCCTATGGCTACACCTTC. Protein product: CASSPDRSYGYTF.